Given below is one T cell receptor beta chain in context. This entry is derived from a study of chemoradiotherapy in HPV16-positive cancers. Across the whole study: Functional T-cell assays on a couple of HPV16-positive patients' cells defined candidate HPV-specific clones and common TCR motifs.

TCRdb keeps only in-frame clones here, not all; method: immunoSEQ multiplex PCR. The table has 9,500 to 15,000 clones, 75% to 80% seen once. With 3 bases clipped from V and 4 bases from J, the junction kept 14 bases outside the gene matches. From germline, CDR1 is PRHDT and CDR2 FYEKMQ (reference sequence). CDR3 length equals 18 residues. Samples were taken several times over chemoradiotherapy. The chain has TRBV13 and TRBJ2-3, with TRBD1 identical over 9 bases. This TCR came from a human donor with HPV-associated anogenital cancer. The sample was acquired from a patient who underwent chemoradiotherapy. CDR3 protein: CASSFLQGQGFDSDTQYF. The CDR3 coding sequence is TGTGCCAGCAGCTTCCTCCAAGGACAGGGGTTTGATTCAGATACGCAGTATTTT.